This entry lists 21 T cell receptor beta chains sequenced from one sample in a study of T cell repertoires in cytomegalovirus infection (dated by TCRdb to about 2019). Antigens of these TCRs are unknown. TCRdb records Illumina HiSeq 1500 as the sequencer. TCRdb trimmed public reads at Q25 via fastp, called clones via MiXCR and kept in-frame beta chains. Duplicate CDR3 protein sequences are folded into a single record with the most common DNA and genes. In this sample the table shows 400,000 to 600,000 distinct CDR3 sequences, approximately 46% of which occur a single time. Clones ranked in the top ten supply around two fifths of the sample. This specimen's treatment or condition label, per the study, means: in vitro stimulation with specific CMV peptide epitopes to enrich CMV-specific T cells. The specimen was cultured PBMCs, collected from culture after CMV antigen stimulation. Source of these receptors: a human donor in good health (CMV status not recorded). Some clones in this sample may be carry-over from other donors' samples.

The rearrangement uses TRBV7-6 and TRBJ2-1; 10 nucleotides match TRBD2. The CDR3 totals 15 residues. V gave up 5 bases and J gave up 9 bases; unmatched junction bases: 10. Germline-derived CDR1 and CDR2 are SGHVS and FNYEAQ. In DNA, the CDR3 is TGTGCCAGCAGCACGAGCGGGAGGGCCGCGAGTGAGCAGTTCTTC. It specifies CASSTSGRAASEQFF.

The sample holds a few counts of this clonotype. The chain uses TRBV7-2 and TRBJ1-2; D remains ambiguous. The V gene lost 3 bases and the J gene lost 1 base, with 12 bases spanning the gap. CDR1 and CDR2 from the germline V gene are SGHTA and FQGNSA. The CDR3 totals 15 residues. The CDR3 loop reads CASSLGRRNNYGYTF. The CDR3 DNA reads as TGTGCCAGCAGCTTGGGCAGGAGAAATAACTATGGCTACACCTTC.

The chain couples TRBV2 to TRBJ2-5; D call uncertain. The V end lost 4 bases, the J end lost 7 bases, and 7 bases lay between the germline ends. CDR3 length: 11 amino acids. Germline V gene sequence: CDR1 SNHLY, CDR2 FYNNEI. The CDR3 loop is CASSATGTQYF. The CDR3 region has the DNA TGTGCCAGCAGTGCTACGGGGACCCAGTACTTC.

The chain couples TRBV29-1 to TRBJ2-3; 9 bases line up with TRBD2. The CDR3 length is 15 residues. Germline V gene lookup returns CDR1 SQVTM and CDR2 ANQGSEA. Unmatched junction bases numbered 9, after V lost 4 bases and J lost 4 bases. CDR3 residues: CSVAKGGGAADTQYF. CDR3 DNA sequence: TGCAGCGTTGCTAAGGGCGGGGGGGCCGCAGATACGCAGTATTTT.

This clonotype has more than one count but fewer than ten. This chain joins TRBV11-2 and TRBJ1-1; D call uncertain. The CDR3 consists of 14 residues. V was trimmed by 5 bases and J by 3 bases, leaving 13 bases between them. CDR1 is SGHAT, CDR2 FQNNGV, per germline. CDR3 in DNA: TGTGCCAGCAGCCCCCCGGGGTTGTACACTGAAGCTTTCTTT. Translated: CASSPPGLYTEAFF.

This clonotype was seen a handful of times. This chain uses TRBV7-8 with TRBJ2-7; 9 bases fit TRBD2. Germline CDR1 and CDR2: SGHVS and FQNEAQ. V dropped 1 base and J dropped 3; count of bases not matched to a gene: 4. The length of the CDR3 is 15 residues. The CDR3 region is CASSLETSGLYEQYF. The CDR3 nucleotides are TGTGCCAGCAGCTTAGAGACTAGCGGTCTCTACGAGCAGTACTTC. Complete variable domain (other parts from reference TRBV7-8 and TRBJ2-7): GAGVSQSPRYKVAKRGQDVALRCDPISGHVSLFWYQQALGQGPEFLTYFQNEAQLDKSGLPSDRFFAERPEGSVSTLKIQRTQQEDSAVYLCASSLETSGLYEQYFGPGTRLTVT.

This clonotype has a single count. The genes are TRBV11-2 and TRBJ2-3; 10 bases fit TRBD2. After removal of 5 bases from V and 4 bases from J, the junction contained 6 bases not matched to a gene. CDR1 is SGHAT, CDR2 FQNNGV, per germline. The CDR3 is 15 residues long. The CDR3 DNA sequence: TGTGCCAGCAGCATATCTAGCGGGAGTTCAGATACGCAGTATTTT. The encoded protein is CASSISSGSSDTQYF.

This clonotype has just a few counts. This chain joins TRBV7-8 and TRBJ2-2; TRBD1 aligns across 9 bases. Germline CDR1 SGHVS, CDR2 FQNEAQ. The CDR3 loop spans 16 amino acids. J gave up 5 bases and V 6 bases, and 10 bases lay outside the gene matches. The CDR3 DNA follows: TGTGCCAGCAGACGGACCGGGACAGGGCTAACCGGGGAGCTGTTTTTT. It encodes CASRRTGTGLTGELFF.

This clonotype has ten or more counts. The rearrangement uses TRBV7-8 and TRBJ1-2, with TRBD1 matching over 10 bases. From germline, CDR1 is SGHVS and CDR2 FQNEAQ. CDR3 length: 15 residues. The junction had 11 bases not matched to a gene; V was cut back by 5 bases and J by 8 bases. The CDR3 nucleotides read TGTGCCAGCAGCCCGGCGACAGGGGGCGCGAAAGGCTACACCTTC. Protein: CASSPATGGAKGYTF.

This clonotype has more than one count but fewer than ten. DNA of the CDR3: TGCAGTGCTAGAGATATGGTAGCGGGGGATTACGAGCAGTACTTC. Protein product: CSARDMVAGDYEQYF. The V gene is TRBV20-1, the J gene TRBJ2-7, with 9 bases fitting TRBD2. CDR3 size: 15 residues. The ends lost 0 bases at V and 4 bases at J; junction bases unmatched: 7. Germline V lookup: CDR1 DFQATT, CDR2 SNEGSKA (reference sequence).

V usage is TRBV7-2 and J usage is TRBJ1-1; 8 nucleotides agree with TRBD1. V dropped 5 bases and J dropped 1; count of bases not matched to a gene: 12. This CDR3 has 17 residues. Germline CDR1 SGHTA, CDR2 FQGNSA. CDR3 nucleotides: TGTGCCAGCAGCAACCACGCAGGGGGCGCGAGGAACACTGAAGCTTTCTTT. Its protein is CASSNHAGGARNTEAFF.

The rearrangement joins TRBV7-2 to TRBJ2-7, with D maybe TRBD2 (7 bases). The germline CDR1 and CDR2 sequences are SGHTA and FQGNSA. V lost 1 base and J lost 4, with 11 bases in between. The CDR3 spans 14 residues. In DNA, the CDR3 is TGTGCCAGCAGCTTAGTGGAGGGGGGGTACGAGCAGTACTTC. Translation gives CASSLVEGGYEQYF.

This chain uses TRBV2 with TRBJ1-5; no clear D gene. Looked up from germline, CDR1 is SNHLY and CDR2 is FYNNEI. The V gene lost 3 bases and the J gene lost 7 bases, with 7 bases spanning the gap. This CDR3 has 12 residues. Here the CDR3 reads CASSDRPQPQHF. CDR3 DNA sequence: TGTGCCAGCAGTGACAGGCCGCAGCCCCAGCATTTT.

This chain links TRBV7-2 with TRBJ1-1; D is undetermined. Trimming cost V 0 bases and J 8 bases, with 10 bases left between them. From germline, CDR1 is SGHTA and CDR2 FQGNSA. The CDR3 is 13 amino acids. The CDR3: CASSLAPRGEAFF. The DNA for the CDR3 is TGTGCCAGCAGCTTAGCGCCTCGGGGAGAAGCTTTCTTT.

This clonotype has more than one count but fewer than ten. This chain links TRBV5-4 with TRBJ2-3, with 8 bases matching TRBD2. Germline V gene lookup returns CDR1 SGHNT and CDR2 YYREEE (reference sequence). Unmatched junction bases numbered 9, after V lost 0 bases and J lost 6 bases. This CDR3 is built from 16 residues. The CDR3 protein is CASSLEGVSGADTQYF. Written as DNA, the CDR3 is TGTGCCAGCAGCTTGGAGGGGGTTAGCGGGGCTGATACGCAGTATTTT.

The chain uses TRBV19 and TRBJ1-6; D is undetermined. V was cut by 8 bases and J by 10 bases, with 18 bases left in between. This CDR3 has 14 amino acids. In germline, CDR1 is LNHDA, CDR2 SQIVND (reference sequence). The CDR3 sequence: CASQYAGIRSPLHF. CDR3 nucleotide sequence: TGTGCCAGTCAGTACGCCGGGATTCGCTCACCCCTCCACTTT.

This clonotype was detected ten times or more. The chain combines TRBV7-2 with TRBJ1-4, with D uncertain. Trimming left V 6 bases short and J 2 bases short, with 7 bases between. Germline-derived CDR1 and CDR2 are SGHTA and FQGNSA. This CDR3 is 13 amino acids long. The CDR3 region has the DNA TGTGCCAGCAGTAGAATTACTAATGAAAAACTGTTTTTT. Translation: CASSRITNEKLFF.

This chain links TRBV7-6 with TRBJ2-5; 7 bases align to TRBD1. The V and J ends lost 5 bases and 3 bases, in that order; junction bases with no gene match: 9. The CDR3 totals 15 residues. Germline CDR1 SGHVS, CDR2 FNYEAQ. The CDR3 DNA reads TGTGCCAGCAGCCAGCTCGGGACAGCAAAAGAGACCCAGTACTTC. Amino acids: CASSQLGTAKETQYF.

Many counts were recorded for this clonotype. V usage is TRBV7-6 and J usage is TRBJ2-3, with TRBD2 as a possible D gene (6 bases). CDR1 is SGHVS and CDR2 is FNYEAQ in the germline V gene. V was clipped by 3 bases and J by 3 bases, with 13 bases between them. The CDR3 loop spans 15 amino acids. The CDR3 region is CASSFGGGLTDTQYF. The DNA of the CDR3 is TGTGCCAGCAGCTTCGGGGGAGGTTTGACAGATACGCAGTATTTT.

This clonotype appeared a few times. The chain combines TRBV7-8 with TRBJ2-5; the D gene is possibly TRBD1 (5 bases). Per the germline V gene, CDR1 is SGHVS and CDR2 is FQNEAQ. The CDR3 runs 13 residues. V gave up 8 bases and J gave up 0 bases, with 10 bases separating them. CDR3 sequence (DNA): TGTGCCAGCGCGCGGACACACCAAGAGACCCAGTACTTC. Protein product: CASARTHQETQYF.

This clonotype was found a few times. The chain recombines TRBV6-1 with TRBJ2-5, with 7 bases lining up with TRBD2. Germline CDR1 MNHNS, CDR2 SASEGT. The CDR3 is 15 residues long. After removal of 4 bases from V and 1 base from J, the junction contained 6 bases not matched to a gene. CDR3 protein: CASSVWAGVQETQYF. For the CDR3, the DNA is TGTGCCAGCAGTGTCTGGGCGGGGGTCCAAGAGACCCAGTACTTC.